The 32 T cell receptor beta chains below were found in one sample sequenced in a study of technical replicates of blood from a few donors. Sequencing was performed with immunoSEQ multiplex PCR; in TCRdb, only in-frame clones are kept and a portion is missing. The data hold 100,000 or so clones, with around 96% observed a single time. Sequenced material: T cells isolated from PBMCs. These receptors all stem from a human donor in good health.

The chain combines TRBV5-1 with TRBJ1-1; D unclear. Between the trimmed V and J ends, which lost 3 bases and 7 bases, there was a span of 13 bases. Per the germline V gene, CDR1 is SGHRS and CDR2 is YFSETQ. This CDR3 is 13 amino acids long. This CDR3 is CASSSSPTNEAFF. The CDR3 DNA follows: TGCGCCAGCAGCTCCTCACCAACAAATGAAGCTTTCTTT.

This clone was seen once. The chain links TRBV10-3 to TRBJ1-4; 10 bases match TRBD1. The trim removed 8 bases at V and 7 bases at J, leaving 16 bases unmatched. Germline CDR1 ENHRY, CDR2 SYGVKD. The CDR3 covers 17 residues. In DNA form, the CDR3 reads TGTGCCATCGGTGGACAGGGGGTTAAAACGAGGGGTGAAAAACTGTTTTTT. It encodes CAIGGQGVKTRGEKLFF.

The rearrangement links TRBV4-1 to TRBJ2-5; TRBD2 is a possible D gene (6 bases). Germline V gives CDR1 MGHRA, CDR2 YSYEKL. The length of the CDR3 is 18 residues. Deletions cut 0 bases from V and 5 bases from J, with 22 bases between. CDR3: CASSQERNRGGIFETQYF. The CDR3 nucleotides are TGCGCCAGCAGCCAAGAGAGGAATCGTGGCGGGATTTTCGAGACCCAGTACTTC.

V usage is TRBV5-1 and J usage is TRBJ2-7; tentative D call: TRBD2 (6 bases). This CDR3 contains 15 residues. CDR1 is SGHRS, CDR2 YFSETQ, per germline. V dropped 5 bases and J dropped 0 bases, with 15 bases sitting between them. Written as DNA, the CDR3 is TGCGCCAGCAGTTCCGTGGCGGGAACCTCCTACGAGCAGTACTTC. It is translated as CASSSVAGTSYEQYF.

This clone occurred once. The rearrangement joins TRBV5-6 to TRBJ1-4; D call uncertain. Germline values: CDR1 SGHDT, CDR2 YYEEEE. Trimming took off 4 bases at V and 8 bases at J, with 15 bases between the two ends. This CDR3 spans 14 amino acids. CDR3 sequence: CASSRSGGIEKLFF. The CDR3 region has the DNA TGTGCCAGCAGCCGGAGTGGAGGTATCGAAAAACTGTTTTTT.

The count of this clone is one. V is TRBV10-3 and J is TRBJ1-1; D not resolved. The CDR3 spans 14 residues. V was cut by 0 bases and J by 1 base, with 6 bases left in between. Per germline, CDR1 ENHRY and CDR2 SYGVKD. The chain's CDR3 is CAISESTGNTEAFF. The CDR3 DNA sequence: TGTGCCATCAGTGAGTCTACCGGGAACACTGAAGCTTTCTTT.

V and J are TRBV4-2 and TRBJ1-6; no definite D call. The germline CDR1 and CDR2 sequences are LGHNA and YNFKEQ. This CDR3 has 15 amino acids. V lost 0 bases, J lost 7 bases, and 10 bases lay in between. The CDR3 spells CASSQDRGENSPLHF. The CDR3 region has the DNA TGTGCCAGCAGCCAAGATCGGGGAGAGAATTCACCCCTCCACTTT.

The sample holds one count of this clone. J is TRBJ1-4 and V is TRBV27, with D possibly matching TRBD1 (5 bases). This CDR3 has 14 residues. Trimming removed 2 bases from V and 6 bases from J, with 10 bases in between. Germline V gene data show CDR1 as MNHEY and CDR2 as SMNVEV (reference sequence). DNA of the CDR3: TGTGCCAGCAGTTTAGGGCAGGGCCATGAAAAACTGTTTTTT. Its protein product is CASSLGQGHEKLFF.

This sequence joins TRBV14 and TRBJ2-1, with 8 bases lining up with TRBD1. The CDR3 spans 20 residues. Germline trimming cut 0 bases from V and 0 bases from J; bases unmatched to any gene: 13. CDR1 and CDR2 from the germline V gene are SGHDN and FVKESK. CDR3 in amino acids: CASSQEAIGRTGSSYNEQFF. The CDR3 coding sequence is TGTGCCAGCAGCCAAGAGGCTATTGGTAGGACAGGGAGCTCCTACAATGAGCAGTTCTTC.

V is TRBV10-1 and J is TRBJ2-2; D is possibly TRBD1 (5 bases). V lost 0 bases, J lost 6 bases, and 26 bases lay in between. CDR1 and CDR2 from the germline V gene are WNHNN and SYGVQD (reference sequence). The CDR3 consists of 20 residues. The DNA of the CDR3 is TGCGCCAGCAGTGAGTCGAATTGGGCAGGGTACCAGCCAAACGCCGGGGAGCTGTTTTTT. It codes for CASSESNWAGYQPNAGELFF.

This clone was observed a single time. This chain connects TRBV28 to TRBJ2-2, with 8 bases matching TRBD1. This CDR3 region has 17 residues. Trimming at V came to 5 bases and at J to 5 bases, leaving 13 bases not matched to a gene. Germline V gives CDR1 MDHEN, CDR2 SYDVKM. The CDR3 reads CASSLHYTGGKTGELFF. Written as DNA, the CDR3 is TGTGCCAGCAGTCTCCACTACACAGGGGGAAAAACCGGGGAGCTGTTTTTT.

The V gene is TRBV10-2, the J gene TRBJ2-7; D remains ambiguous. This CDR3 spans 13 amino acids. Germline lookup yields CDR1 WSHSY and CDR2 SAAADI. V gave up 7 bases and J gave up 0 bases, with 10 bases separating them. CDR3 bases: TGCGCCAGCATGGTTCCCAGCTCCTACGAGCAGTACTTC. Amino acid sequence: CASMVPSSYEQYF.

The chain carries TRBV11-2 and TRBJ1-6; D is unclear. The germline V gene encodes CDR1 SGHAT and CDR2 FQNNGV. The CDR3 covers 15 residues. V shed 1 base and J shed 8 bases, with 12 bases lying between them. The CDR3 coding sequence is TGTGCCAGCAGCTTAGTAGGCGGGTTATATTCACCCCTCCACTTT. Protein sequence: CASSLVGGLYSPLHF.

This clone was counted once. The J gene is TRBJ2-4, the V gene TRBV9; possible D gene TRBD2, 7 bases. The V gene's germline CDR1 is SGDLS and CDR2 YYNGEE. The CDR3 has 16 amino acids. Between the trimmed V and J ends, which lost 3 bases and 0 bases, there was a span of 13 bases. DNA for the CDR3: TGTGCCAGCAGCGCCGGGGGGCATTTAGCCAAAAACATTCAGTACTTC. It encodes CASSAGGHLAKNIQYF.

This chain connects TRBV7-9 to TRBJ2-1, with a weak D call TRBD2 (5 bases). Between the trimmed V and J ends, which lost 4 bases and 6 bases, there was a span of 16 bases. Germline-derived CDR1 and CDR2 are SEHNR and FQNEAQ (reference sequence). This CDR3 is built from 15 residues. The CDR3 DNA reads as TGTGCCAGCAGCTCCCGGGAACGGAAGGTCAATGAGCAGTTCTTC. Residues: CASSSRERKVNEQFF.

The chain couples TRBV28 to TRBJ2-2; the D gene is possibly TRBD1 (6 bases). The V gene lost 8 bases and the J gene lost 1 base, with 11 bases spanning the gap. In germline, CDR1 is MDHEN, CDR2 SYDVKM. This CDR3 region has 14 residues. CDR3 residues: CASWWGQNTGELFF. The CDR3 nucleotides are TGTGCCAGCTGGTGGGGACAGAACACCGGGGAGCTGTTTTTT.

V gene TRBV7-2 combines with J gene TRBJ2-7; 9 positions agree with TRBD2. The CDR3 runs to 15 residues. V lost 5 bases, J lost 3 bases, and 8 bases stayed unmatched. Per germline, CDR1 SGHTA and CDR2 FQGNSA. The CDR3 sequence is CASSAPGTSIYEQYF. CDR3 sequence (DNA): TGTGCCAGCAGCGCCCCCGGGACTAGCATCTACGAGCAGTACTTC.

The sample holds one count of this clone. This chain joins TRBV7-6 and TRBJ1-3; D not certain. Germline CDR1 and CDR2: SGHVS and FNYEAQ. The CDR3 consists of 18 residues. V was shortened by 1 base and J by 1 base, with 17 bases between the two germline ends. CDR3 nucleotides: TGTGCCAGCAGCTTAGGGGTCCTCGGGTCCAGTTCTGGAAACACCATATATTTT. This sequence encodes CASSLGVLGSSSGNTIYF. Together with reference TRBV7-6 and TRBJ1-3, the CDR3 gives the full variable domain: GAGVSQSPRYKVTKRGQDVALRCDPISGHVSLYWYRQALGQGPEFLTYFNYEAQQDKSGLPNDRFSAERPEGSISTLTIQRTEQRDSAMYRCASSLGVLGSSSGNTIYFGEGSWLTVV.

The chain uses TRBV5-6 and TRBJ1-4; 9 nucleotides match TRBD1. CDR1 SGHDT and CDR2 YYEEEE come from the germline V gene. The V segment lost 3 bases and the J segment 6 bases; nucleotides outside the gene matches: 12. The CDR3 extends over 17 amino acids. CDR3 in DNA: TGTGCCAGCAGCTACTACCGGGACAGGGTCCGCGATGAAAAACTGTTTTTT. Its translation is CASSYYRDRVRDEKLFF.

The chain combines TRBV11-3 with TRBJ2-1; D is unresolved. V lost 1 base and J 9 bases, leaving 16 bases between the germline ends. The CDR3 spans 15 residues. From germline, CDR1 is SGHNT and CDR2 YENEEA. The CDR3 DNA follows: TGTGCCAGCAGCTTAGCTGTAACAGTTCTAAGTGAGCAGTTCTTC. Amino acid sequence: CASSLAVTVLSEQFF.

V and J are TRBV4-1 and TRBJ2-1; TRBD2 aligns across 10 bases. CDR3 length equals 17 residues. The germline gives CDR1 MGHRA, CDR2 YSYEKL. With V trimmed by 0 bases and J by 8 bases, 10 bases remained unmatched. CDR3 in amino acids: CASSQEVRAGGRDEQFF. The CDR3 DNA follows: TGCGCCAGCAGCCAAGAAGTGAGAGCGGGGGGGCGGGATGAGCAGTTCTTC.

This chain joins TRBV14 and TRBJ1-6; a weak D match, TRBD1 (6 bases). This CDR3 contains 14 residues. Looked up from germline, CDR1 is SGHDN and CDR2 is FVKESK. Trimming took 6 bases from V and 3 from J, leaving 9 bases between them. The CDR3 loop is CASSTGFYNSPLHF. The CDR3, as DNA: TGTGCCAGCAGTACAGGGTTCTATAATTCACCCCTCCACTTT. Filled out from reference TRBV14 and TRBJ1-6, the complete variable domain reads EAGVTQFPSHSVIEKGQTVTLRCDPISGHDNLYWYRRVMGKEIKFLLHFVKESKQDESGMPNNRFLAERTGGTYSTLKVQPAELEDSGVYFCASSTGFYNSPLHFGNGTRLTVT.

The rearrangement uses TRBV5-1 and TRBJ2-3, with TRBD2 matching over 10 bases. The CDR3 has 16 amino acids. V trimming: 2 bases; J trimming: 5 bases; junction bases outside the gene matches: 8. Looked up from germline, CDR1 is SGHRS and CDR2 is YFSETQ. The CDR3 DNA reads as TGCGCCAGCAGCTTATATGGACTAGCGGTTATAGATACGCAGTATTTT. It codes for CASSLYGLAVIDTQYF.

This clone has only one observation. The CDR3 loop is CASLLGGVNGYTF. CDR3 coding DNA: TGTGCCAGCCTACTGGGGGGAGTAAATGGCTACACCTTC. V gene TRBV19 combines with J gene TRBJ1-2, with D tentatively TRBD1 (5 bases). Trimming removed 9 bases from V and 6 bases from J, with 17 bases in between. Germline V CDR1 and CDR2: LNHDA, SQIVND (reference sequence). The CDR3 sequence is 13 residues long.

The J gene is TRBJ1-1, the V gene TRBV11-2; D ambiguous. Germline lookup yields CDR1 SGHAT and CDR2 FQNNGV. V dropped 3 bases and J dropped 1 base, with 9 bases sitting between them. The CDR3 runs to 14 residues. The CDR3 loop is CASSFGGGNTEAFF. The CDR3 coding sequence is TGTGCCAGCAGCTTCGGCGGCGGGAACACTGAAGCTTTCTTT.

This chain joins TRBV4-1 and TRBJ2-7; 8 nucleotides agree with TRBD1. Germline V gene data show CDR1 as MGHRA and CDR2 as YSYEKL. J was trimmed by 0 bases and V by 1 base; bases with no gene match: 5. This CDR3 is built from 16 residues. The CDR3 DNA reads TGCGCCAGCAGCCAAGTGGGGACAGGCCTCTCCTACGAGCAGTACTTC. Translated: CASSQVGTGLSYEQYF.

The chain couples TRBV7-9 to TRBJ1-5; D possibly corresponds to TRBD1 (5 bases). The CDR3 loop spans 14 amino acids. Germline CDR1 reads SEHNR; CDR2 reads FQNEAQ (reference sequence). Trimming removed 1 base at V and 10 bases at J, with 14 bases between. As DNA, the CDR3 is TGTGCCAGCAGCTTAGAACTCGTAGGGGATCCCCAGCATTTT. Protein sequence: CASSLELVGDPQHF.

The sample holds one count of this clone. The chain has TRBV2 and TRBJ2-6; 7 nucleotides line up with TRBD1. Germline V gene data show CDR1 as SNHLY and CDR2 as FYNNEI. This CDR3 has 11 amino acids. The CDR3 DNA reads TGTACCTTATCCCGGGACAGCGTCCTGACTTTC. Its translation is CTLSRDSVLTF.

The J gene is TRBJ2-5, the V gene TRBV9; 12 nucleotides match TRBD2. The CDR3 consists of 15 residues. Germline CDR1 reads SGDLS; CDR2 reads YYNGEE. The J segment lost 5 bases and the V segment lost 0 bases, leaving 2 bases of the junction unmatched. The CDR3 DNA follows: TGTGCCAGCAGCGTAGGGACTAGCGGGAAGGAGACCCAGTACTTC. Its protein product is CASSVGTSGKETQYF.

The CDR3 region is CASSARGPNTGELFF. CDR3 in DNA: TGTGCCAGCAGCGCTCGAGGGCCGAACACCGGGGAGCTGTTTTTT. The gene calls are TRBV9 and TRBJ2-2; D possibly corresponds to TRBD2 (5 bases). Germline CDR1 and CDR2: SGDLS and YYNGEE. Trimming stripped 3 bases from V and 0 bases from J, with 9 bases between. CDR3 size: 15 residues. The variable domain in full, completed from reference TRBV9 and TRBJ2-2, reads DSGVTQTPKHLITATGQRVTLRCSPRSGDLSVYWYQQSLDQGLQFLIQYYNGEERAKGNILERFSAQQFPDLHSELNLSSLELGDSALYFCASSARGPNTGELFFGEGSRLTVL.

This chain connects TRBV7-9 to TRBJ2-7, with D possibly matching TRBD2 (5 bases). Germline V lookup: CDR1 SEHNR, CDR2 FQNEAQ (reference sequence). Trimming shortened V by 7 bases and J by 3 bases, and 10 bases separated the two germline ends. The CDR3 spans 12 residues. The CDR3 DNA follows: TGTGCCAGCAACTTCGGGAACTACGAGCAGTACTTC. It yields the protein CASNFGNYEQYF.

The chain carries TRBV30 and TRBJ2-3; no clear D. In germline, CDR1 is GTSNPN, CDR2 SVGIG (reference sequence). This CDR3 region has 10 residues. V lost 2 bases, J lost 7 bases, and 4 bases lay in between. The CDR3 loop is CAWSSNTQYF. For the CDR3, the DNA is TGTGCCTGGAGTTCAAATACGCAGTATTTT.